Each of the 22 T cell receptor beta chains below was sequenced from the same sample in a study of control samples from healthy donors and cancer patients. Measured with immunoSEQ multiplex PCR; TCRdb has only the in-frame clones, and not every one. Counted here are 65,000 to 85,000 clones, around nine tenths occurring once; the ten biggest clones make up roughly 8.9%. The specimen sequenced was PBMCs. The receptors come from a woman aged 45-65 years with colorectal cancer.

The J gene is TRBJ1-2, the V gene TRBV3-1 (or the pseudogene TRBV3-2); TRBD1 is a possible D gene (5 bases). The CDR3 covers 17 residues. Trimming removed 4 bases from V and 1 base from J, with 19 bases in between. Germline V gene data show CDR1 as LGHDT and CDR2 as YNNKEL (reference sequence). CDR3 amino acids: CASSPSGGGRGNYGYTF. CDR3 bases: TGTGCCAGCAGCCCCTCCGGTGGGGGGAGGGGTAACTATGGCTACACCTTC.

This chain connects TRBV9 to TRBJ1-1; D unresolved. This CDR3 is 14 amino acids long. Trimming removed 0 bases at V and 1 base at J, with 7 bases between. The germline CDR1 and CDR2 sequences are SGDLS and YYNGEE. CDR3: CASSVGHANTEAFF. The CDR3 bases are TGTGCCAGCAGCGTAGGCCACGCGAACACTGAAGCTTTCTTT.

This rearrangement joins TRBV2 to TRBJ1-2; D gene unclear. Germline V gene data show CDR1 as SNHLY and CDR2 as FYNNEI. CDR3 length: 14 amino acids. V was trimmed by 6 bases and J by 3 bases, leaving 14 bases between them. This chain's CDR3 is CASSRTGEDYGYTF. In nucleotides, the CDR3 is TGTGCCAGCAGCCGAACGGGAGAGGACTATGGCTACACCTTC.

The chain has TRBV5-1 and TRBJ2-5; TRBD2 agrees at 15 bases. CDR1 and CDR2 (germline): SGHRS, YFSETQ. The CDR3 contains 15 residues. J was trimmed by 5 bases and V by 6 bases; bases with no gene match: 5. CDR3: CASTKGTSGRETQYF. CDR3 nucleotides: TGCGCCAGCACCAAAGGGACTAGCGGGAGGGAGACCCAGTACTTC.

The chain has TRBV18 and TRBJ2-2; possibly TRBD2 for D (6 bases). The CDR3 totals 16 residues. V was cut by 2 bases and J by 2 bases, with 12 bases left in between. The germline V gene encodes CDR1 KGHSH and CDR2 LQKENI. Here the CDR3 reads CASSPEAGTNTGELFF. In DNA form, the CDR3 reads TGTGCCAGCTCACCAGAAGCAGGGACTAACACCGGGGAGCTGTTTTTT. The variable domain in full, completed from reference TRBV18 and TRBJ2-2, reads NAGVMQNPRHLVRRRGQEARLRCSPMKGHSHVYWYRQLPEEGLKFMVYLQKENIIDESGMPKERFSAEFPKEGPSILRIQQVVRGDSAAYFCASSPEAGTNTGELFFGEGSRLTVL.

The chain uses TRBV27 and TRBJ2-3, with D unresolved. V dropped 3 bases and J dropped 6 bases, with 16 bases sitting between them. In germline, CDR1 is MNHEY, CDR2 SMNVEV (reference sequence). There are 15 residues in the CDR3. This CDR3 is CASSFSNPPTDTQYF. The CDR3 DNA is TGTGCCAGCAGTTTTTCCAATCCTCCGACGGATACGCAGTATTTT.

J is TRBJ1-2 and V is TRBV27, with D unresolved. There are 14 residues in the CDR3. V lost 6 bases to trimming and J lost 6 bases, with 17 bases between them. Germline V lookup: CDR1 MNHEY, CDR2 SMNVEV (reference sequence). The CDR3: CASSPGSHLNGYTF. In DNA form, the CDR3 reads TGTGCCAGCAGCCCCGGGTCCCATTTAAATGGCTACACCTTC.

This chain uses TRBV28 with TRBJ2-3; TRBD2 matches at 12 bases. CDR1 and CDR2 from the germline V gene are MDHEN and SYDVKM. Unmatched junction bases numbered 7, after V lost 4 bases and J lost 5 bases. CDR3 length: 16 amino acids. The CDR3 reads CASSWLAGGQGDTQYF. The CDR3, as DNA: TGTGCCAGCAGTTGGCTAGCGGGGGGGCAAGGAGATACGCAGTATTTT.

This sequence joins TRBV2 and TRBJ1-1, with D perhaps TRBD1 (5 bases). The CDR3 has 11 amino acids. Trimming took off 6 bases at V and 6 bases at J, with 8 bases between the two ends. Germline CDR1 is SNHLY and CDR2 is FYNNEI. DNA for the CDR3: TGTGCCAGCAGGGGGGGTCCTGAAGCTTTCTTT. This encodes CASRGGPEAFF.

The gene calls are TRBV5-4 and TRBJ1-1; D may be TRBD1 (5 bases). CDR3 length equals 13 residues. Germline CDR1 SGHNT, CDR2 YYREEE (reference sequence). Trimming pared 5 bases from V and 6 bases from J, leaving 14 bases between. The DNA of the CDR3 is TGTGCCAGCAGTTGGAAAGGGGCCCCTGAAGCTTTCTTT. Translating gives CASSWKGAPEAFF. Based on the CDR3 plus reference TRBV5-4 and TRBJ1-1, the full variable domain is ETGVTQSPTHLIKTRGQQVTLRCSSQSGHNTVSWYQQALGQGPQFIFQYYREEENGRGNFPPRFSGLQFPNYSSELNVNALELDDSALYLCASSWKGAPEAFFGQGTRLTVV.

This chain connects TRBV27 to TRBJ1-1, with TRBD1 identical over 7 bases. CDR1 is MNHEY and CDR2 is SMNVEV in the germline V gene (reference sequence). CDR3 length: 17 residues. The junction had 18 bases not matched to a gene; V was cut back by 5 bases and J by 6 bases. The CDR3 is CASSPAYRGARSSEAFF. The CDR3 DNA is TGTGCCAGCAGTCCCGCCTACAGGGGCGCGAGGTCTTCTGAAGCTTTCTTT.

The chain carries TRBV6-6 and TRBJ2-2; TRBD1 agrees at 7 bases. The CDR3 length is 14 residues. The trim removed 7 bases at V and 5 bases at J, leaving 7 bases unmatched. In germline, CDR1 is MNHNY, CDR2 SVGAGI (reference sequence). CDR3 region: CASTLGGVTGELFF. CDR3 coding DNA: TGTGCCAGCACTTTAGGGGGCGTGACCGGGGAGCTGTTTTTT.

The CDR3 bases are TGTGCCAGCAGCCGCTGGGGAGCGGGGGGGAAGAGGAAAGATACGCAGTATTTT. It yields the protein CASSRWGAGGKRKDTQYF. The chain recombines TRBV7-9 with TRBJ2-3, with TRBD2 matching 10 bases. After removal of 5 bases from V and 5 bases from J, the junction contained 16 bases not matched to a gene. Germline lookup yields CDR1 SEHNR and CDR2 FQNEAQ (reference sequence). The CDR3 loop spans 18 amino acids.

CDR3 DNA: TGTGCCAGCTCACCATCGATATCCGAAGAGACCCAGTACTTC. The encoded protein is CASSPSISEETQYF. This chain connects TRBV18 to TRBJ2-5, with no clear D. Trimming cost V 2 bases and J 3 bases, with 10 bases left between them. Germline V gives CDR1 KGHSH, CDR2 LQKENI. CDR3 length equals 14 residues.

The chain is built from TRBV5-1 and TRBJ1-1; a weak D match, TRBD1 (5 bases). The length of the CDR3 is 14 residues. Deletions cut 0 bases from V and 1 base from J, with 7 bases between. From germline, CDR1 is SGHRS and CDR2 YFSETQ. In DNA form, the CDR3 reads TGCGCCAGCAGCTTGGACAGGCCGAACACTGAAGCTTTCTTT. It translates to CASSLDRPNTEAFF.

The chain joins TRBV3-1 (or the pseudogene TRBV3-2) to TRBJ1-2; tentatively, D is TRBD1 (6 bases). The germline V gene encodes CDR1 LGHDT and CDR2 YNNKEL (reference sequence). Deletions cut 2 bases from V and 5 bases from J, with 12 bases between. CDR3 length equals 14 residues. CDR3 nucleotide sequence: TGTGCCAGCAGCCAACTAGGGGGGCGATATGGCTACACCTTC. This sequence encodes CASSQLGGRYGYTF.

The J gene is TRBJ1-2, the V gene TRBV28, with a tentative D call TRBD1 (6 bases). V was shortened by 3 bases and J by 3 bases, with 11 bases between the two germline ends. Germline values: CDR1 MDHEN, CDR2 SYDVKM. The CDR3 covers 14 residues. CDR3 loop: CASSLGGSDYGYTF. CDR3 nucleotide sequence: TGTGCCAGCAGTTTGGGGGGCTCGGACTATGGCTACACCTTC.

This clone was observed a single time. This chain joins TRBV6-2 or TRBV6-3 and TRBJ1-5; D might be TRBD1 (5 bases). V gave up 2 bases and J gave up 0 bases, with 11 bases separating them. Germline V gene sequence: CDR1 MNHEY, CDR2 SVGEGT. CDR3 size: 16 residues. The chain's CDR3 is CASSYPGRISNQPQHF. DNA of the CDR3: TGTGCCAGCAGTTACCCGGGACGGATTAGCAATCAGCCCCAGCATTTT.

The chain employs TRBV18 and TRBJ2-5, with 12 bases lining up with TRBD2. Unmatched junction bases numbered 8, after V lost 4 bases and J lost 2 bases. Germline V gene lookup returns CDR1 KGHSH and CDR2 LQKENI. CDR3 length equals 17 residues. Here the CDR3 DNA reads TGTGCCAGCTCACGACTCGGCACTAGCGGGGGGCAAGAGACCCAGTACTTC. It yields the protein CASSRLGTSGGQETQYF. The complete variable domain, with remaining parts taken from reference TRBV18 and TRBJ2-5, reads NAGVMQNPRHLVRRRGQEARLRCSPMKGHSHVYWYRQLPEEGLKFMVYLQKENIIDESGMPKERFSAEFPKEGPSILRIQQVVRGDSAAYFCASSRLGTSGGQETQYFGPGTRLLVL.

The chain employs TRBV18 and TRBJ2-3, with D perhaps TRBD2 (6 bases). Trimming took off 2 bases at V and 9 bases at J, with 12 bases between the two ends. The germline gives CDR1 KGHSH, CDR2 LQKENI. The CDR3 has 13 amino acids. CDR3 coding DNA: TGTGCCAGCTCACCAGCCGGACTATCAACGCAGTATTTT. As protein: CASSPAGLSTQYF.

This clone showed up just once. This chain joins TRBV19 and TRBJ2-3; TRBD2 agrees at 8 bases. Germline V lookup: CDR1 LNHDA, CDR2 SQIVND (reference sequence). The CDR3 has 15 residues. The V segment lost 8 bases and the J segment 5 bases; nucleotides outside the gene matches: 12. In DNA form, the CDR3 reads TGTGCCAGTTGCCTTAGCGGGGCGATGGGAGATACGCAGTATTTT. Translation gives CASCLSGAMGDTQYF.

The DNA of the CDR3 is TGTGCCATCAGTGAACAGAAACTCAAACCTGGGGCCAACGTCCTGACTTTC. This codes for CAISEQKLKPGANVLTF. V is TRBV10-3 and J is TRBJ2-6; D gene ambiguous. Trimming pared 3 bases from V and 2 bases from J, leaving 14 bases between. From germline, CDR1 is ENHRY and CDR2 SYGVKD. The CDR3 loop spans 17 amino acids.